The present T cell receptor (beta chain) was sequenced within a study of tissue T cells after allogeneic stem cell transplantation. The germline gives CDR1 KGHPV, CDR2 FQNQEV (reference sequence). V lost 1 base and J 3 bases, leaving 12 bases between the germline ends. The CDR3 loop spans 15 amino acids. Time point specified: mouse harvest day 14 after allogeneic transplant. Each mouse received 10^7 T-cell-depleted marrow cells plus 10^6 splenic CD5+ T cells by tail vein. TCRdb's table, derived via immunoSEQ multiplex PCR, lists solely in-frame clones and lacks some. Found here are more than 4,000 clones, approximately 47% of them singletons; the top ten hold about a fifth. Concerning this clone itself: Gene names refer to mouse genes. Read coverage stops 1 residue before the CDR3 terminus; the germline J gene supplies the remainder.

The receptor was derived from a female BALB/c mouse given C57BL/6 T cells with graft-versus-host disease after an allogeneic hematopoietic cell transplant. The V gene is TRBV26, the J gene TRBJ1-2; possible D gene TRBD1, 6 bases. The sequenced sample was gut tissue. The CDR3 DNA, read in part, is TGTGCCAGCAGTCTGTTTTTCCGGACAGACTCCGACTACACC. Translating gives CASSLFFRTDSDYT. In full, the CDR3 reads CASSLFFRTDSDYTF.